The entry that follows covers one T cell receptor beta chain sequence. Sequenced by immunoSEQ multiplex PCR; TCRdb stores in-frame clones only, minus some. The table includes approximately 59,000 clones, approximately 91% detected once. Cells were sorted from thawed PBMC rested overnight and stained with GMM-loaded CD1B tetramer, viability dye and anti-CD3. The CD1B tetramers carried C32 glucose monomycolate purified from Rhodococcus equi. The source of the sample is a study of T cells in tuberculosis. Sequenced: CD1b-GMM tetramer-negative cells sorted from PBMCs. The sequence was collected from an adult woman with latent tuberculosis.

CDR3 amino acids: CASSTYNTEAFF. In DNA form, the CDR3 reads TGTGCCAGTAGTACTTATAACACTGAAGCTTTCTTT. V is TRBV19 and J is TRBJ1-1; D gene ambiguous. This CDR3 spans 12 amino acids. Germline-derived CDR1 and CDR2 are LNHDA and SQIVND (reference sequence). Trimming took 4 bases from V and 2 from J, leaving 5 bases between them.